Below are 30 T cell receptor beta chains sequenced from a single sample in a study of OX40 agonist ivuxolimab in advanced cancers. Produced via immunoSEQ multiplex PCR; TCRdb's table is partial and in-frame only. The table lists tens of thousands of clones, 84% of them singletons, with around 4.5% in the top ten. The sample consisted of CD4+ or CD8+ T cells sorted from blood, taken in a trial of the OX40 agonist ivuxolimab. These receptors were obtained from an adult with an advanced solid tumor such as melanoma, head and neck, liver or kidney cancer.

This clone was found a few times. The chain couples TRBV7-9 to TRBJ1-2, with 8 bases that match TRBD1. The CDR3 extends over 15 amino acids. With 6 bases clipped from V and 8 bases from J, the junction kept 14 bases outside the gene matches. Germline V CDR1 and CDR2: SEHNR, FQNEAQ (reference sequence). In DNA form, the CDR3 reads TGTGCCAGCAGACGAGCGGGTGGACAGGGTGCGGGCTACACCTTC. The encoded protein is CASRRAGGQGAGYTF.

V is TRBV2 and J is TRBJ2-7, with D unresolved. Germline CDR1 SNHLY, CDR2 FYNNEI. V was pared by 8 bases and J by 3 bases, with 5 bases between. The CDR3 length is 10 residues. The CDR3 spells CASGVYEQYF. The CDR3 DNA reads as TGTGCCAGCGGCGTCTACGAGCAGTACTTC. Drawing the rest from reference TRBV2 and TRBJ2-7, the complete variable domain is EPEVTQTPSHQVTQMGQEVILRCVPISNHLYFYWYRQILGQKVEFLVSFYNNEISEKSEIFDDQFSVERPDGSNFTLKIRSTKLEDSAMYFCASGVYEQYFGPGTRLTVT.

The CDR3 here is CAISTGFADSYLTKNTEAFF. CDR3 DNA sequence: TGTGCCATCAGTACCGGATTCGCTGACAGCTACCTTACTAAGAACACTGAAGCTTTCTTT. The chain has TRBV10-3 and TRBJ1-1, with a tentative D call TRBD1 (5 bases). Germline values: CDR1 ENHRY, CDR2 SYGVKD. The CDR3 length is 20 residues. V lost 5 bases and J 1 base, leaving 29 bases between the germline ends.

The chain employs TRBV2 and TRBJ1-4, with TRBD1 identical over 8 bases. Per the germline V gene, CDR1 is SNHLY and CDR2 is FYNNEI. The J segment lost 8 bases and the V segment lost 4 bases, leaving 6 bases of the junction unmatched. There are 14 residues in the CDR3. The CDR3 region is CASSGTGGDEKLFF. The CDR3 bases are TGTGCCAGCAGTGGAACAGGGGGAGACGAAAAACTGTTTTTT. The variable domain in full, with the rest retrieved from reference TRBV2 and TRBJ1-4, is EPEVTQTPSHQVTQMGQEVILRCVPISNHLYFYWYRQILGQKVEFLVSFYNNEISEKSEIFDDQFSVERPDGSNFTLKIRSTKLEDSAMYFCASSGTGGDEKLFFGSGTQLSVL.

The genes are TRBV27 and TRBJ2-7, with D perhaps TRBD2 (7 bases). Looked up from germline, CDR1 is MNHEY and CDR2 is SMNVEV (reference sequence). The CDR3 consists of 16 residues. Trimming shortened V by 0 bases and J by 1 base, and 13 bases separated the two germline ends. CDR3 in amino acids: CASSLSSGGRSYEQYF. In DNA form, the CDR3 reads TGTGCCAGCAGTTTATCGTCGGGGGGCAGGTCCTACGAGCAGTACTTC.

DNA for the CDR3: TGTGCCAGCAGCTTAGACAGGGTTCAGCCCCAGCATTTT. Amino acids: CASSLDRVQPQHF. The V call is TRBV7-3, the J call TRBJ1-5, with 7 bases fitting TRBD1. Germline V gives CDR1 SGHTA, CDR2 FQGTGA. V lost 2 bases, J lost 6 bases, and 1 base stayed unmatched. This CDR3 is 13 amino acids long. Full variable domain (outside the CDR3, taken from reference TRBV7-3 and TRBJ1-5): GAGVSQTPSNKVTEKGKYVELRCDPISGHTALYWYRQSLGQGPEFLIYFQGTGAADDSGLPNDRFFAVRPEGSVSTLKIQRTERGDSAVYLCASSLDRVQPQHFGDGTRLSIL.

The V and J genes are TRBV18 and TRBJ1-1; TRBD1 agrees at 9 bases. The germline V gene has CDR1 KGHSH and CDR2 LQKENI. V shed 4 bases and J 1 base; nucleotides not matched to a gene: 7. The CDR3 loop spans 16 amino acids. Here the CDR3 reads CASSLAQGASNTEAFF. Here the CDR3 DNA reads TGTGCCAGCTCACTAGCACAGGGGGCGTCGAACACTGAAGCTTTCTTT.

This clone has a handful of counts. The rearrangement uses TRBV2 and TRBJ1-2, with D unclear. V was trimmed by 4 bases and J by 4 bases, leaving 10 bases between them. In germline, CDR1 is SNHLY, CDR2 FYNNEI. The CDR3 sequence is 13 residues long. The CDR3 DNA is TGTGCCAGCAGTGCTAGGCAGGCCTATGGCTACACCTTC. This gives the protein CASSARQAYGYTF.

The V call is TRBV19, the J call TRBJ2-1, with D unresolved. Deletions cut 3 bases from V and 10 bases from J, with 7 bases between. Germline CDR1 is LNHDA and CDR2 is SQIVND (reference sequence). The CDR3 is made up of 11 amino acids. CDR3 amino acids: CASSMIGEQFF. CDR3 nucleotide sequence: TGTGCCAGTAGTATGATTGGGGAGCAGTTCTTC.

This chain's CDR3 is CASSLTEQGWGRTEAFF. CDR3 nucleotide sequence: TGTGCCAGCAGCTTAACTGAACAGGGTTGGGGACGGACTGAAGCTTTCTTT. V is TRBV7-3 and J is TRBJ1-1; D is perhaps TRBD1 (6 bases). The CDR3 length is 17 residues. The V and J ends lost 0 bases and 5 bases respectively, with 19 bases between them. Germline CDR1 SGHTA, CDR2 FQGTGA.

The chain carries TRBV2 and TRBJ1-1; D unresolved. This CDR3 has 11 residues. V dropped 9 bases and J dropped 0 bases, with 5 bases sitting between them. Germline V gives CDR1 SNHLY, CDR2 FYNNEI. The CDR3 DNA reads TGTGCCAGTCGGATGAACACTGAAGCTTTCTTT. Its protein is CASRMNTEAFF.

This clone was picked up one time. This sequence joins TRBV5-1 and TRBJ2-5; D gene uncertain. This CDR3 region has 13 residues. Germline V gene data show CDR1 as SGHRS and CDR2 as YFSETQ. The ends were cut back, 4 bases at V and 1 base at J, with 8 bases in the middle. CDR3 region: CASSPLGQETQYF. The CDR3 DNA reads TGCGCCAGCAGCCCCCTGGGCCAAGAGACCCAGTACTTC.

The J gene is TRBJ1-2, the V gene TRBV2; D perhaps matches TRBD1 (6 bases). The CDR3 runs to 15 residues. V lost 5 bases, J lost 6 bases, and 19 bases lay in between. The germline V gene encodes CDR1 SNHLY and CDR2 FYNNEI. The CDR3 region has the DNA TGTGCCAGCAGTAAAGACAGGCTCGATGGGGATGGCTACACCTTC. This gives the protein CASSKDRLDGDGYTF. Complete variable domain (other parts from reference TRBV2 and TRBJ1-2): EPEVTQTPSHQVTQMGQEVILRCVPISNHLYFYWYRQILGQKVEFLVSFYNNEISEKSEIFDDQFSVERPDGSNFTLKIRSTKLEDSAMYFCASSKDRLDGDGYTFGSGTRLTVV.

This CDR3 is CASSERTGTGVGQPQHF. Written as DNA, the CDR3 is TGCGCCAGCAGTGAGAGGACCGGGACAGGGGTGGGACAGCCCCAGCATTTT. The chain uses TRBV10-2 and TRBJ1-5, with 10 bases identical to TRBD1. Germline CDR1 reads WSHSY; CDR2 reads SAAADI. V shed 2 bases, J shed 7 bases, and the junction held 11 bases outside the gene matches. The CDR3 is 17 amino acids.

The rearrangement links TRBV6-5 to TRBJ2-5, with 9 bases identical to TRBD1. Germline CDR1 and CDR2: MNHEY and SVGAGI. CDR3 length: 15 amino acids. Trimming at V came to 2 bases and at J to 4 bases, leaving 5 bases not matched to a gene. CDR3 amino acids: CASSYGDRVGETQYF. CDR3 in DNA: TGTGCCAGCAGTTACGGGGACAGGGTAGGAGAGACCCAGTACTTC.

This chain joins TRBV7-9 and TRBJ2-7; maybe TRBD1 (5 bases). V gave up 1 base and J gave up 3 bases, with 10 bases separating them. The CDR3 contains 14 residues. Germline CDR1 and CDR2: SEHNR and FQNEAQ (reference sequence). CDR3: CASSLEGRGYEQYF. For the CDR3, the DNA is TGTGCCAGCAGCTTAGAGGGAAGGGGCTACGAGCAGTACTTC.

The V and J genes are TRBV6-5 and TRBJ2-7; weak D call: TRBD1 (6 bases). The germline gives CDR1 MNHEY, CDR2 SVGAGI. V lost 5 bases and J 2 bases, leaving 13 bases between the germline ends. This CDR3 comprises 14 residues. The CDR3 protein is CASSKGVSTYEQYF. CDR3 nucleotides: TGTGCCAGCAGTAAGGGGGTATCAACCTACGAGCAGTACTTC.

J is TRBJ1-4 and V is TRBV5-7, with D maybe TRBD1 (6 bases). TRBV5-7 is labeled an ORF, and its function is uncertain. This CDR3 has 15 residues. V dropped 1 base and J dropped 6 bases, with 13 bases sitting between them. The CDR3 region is CASSLLLGADEKLFF. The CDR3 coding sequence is TGTGCCAGCAGCTTGTTATTGGGGGCGGATGAAAAACTGTTTTTT.

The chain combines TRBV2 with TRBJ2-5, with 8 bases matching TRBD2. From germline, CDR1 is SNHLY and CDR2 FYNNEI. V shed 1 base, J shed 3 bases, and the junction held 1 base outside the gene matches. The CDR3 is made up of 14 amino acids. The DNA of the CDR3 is TGTGCCAGCAGTGAAGTGCGGGGGGAAGAGACCCAGTACTTC. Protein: CASSEVRGEETQYF.

CDR3 sequence (DNA): TGTGCCAGCAGATTGACAGCCTACGAGCAGTACTTC. It yields the protein CASRLTAYEQYF. The rearrangement links TRBV6-6 to TRBJ2-7; D perhaps matches TRBD1 (5 bases). V dropped 6 bases and J dropped 2 bases, with 8 bases sitting between them. Germline V CDR1 and CDR2: MNHNY, SVGAGI (reference sequence). The CDR3 sequence is 12 residues long.

The CDR3: CASSRNRGLTNEKLFF. The CDR3 DNA reads TGTGCCAGCAGCAGAAACAGGGGGCTAACTAATGAAAAACTGTTTTTT. The rearrangement links TRBV6-6 to TRBJ1-4; 9 nucleotides agree with TRBD1. CDR1 and CDR2 (germline): MNHNY, SVGAGI (reference sequence). The CDR3 is 16 residues long. Trimming took 6 bases from V and 1 from J; bases not matched to a gene: 6.

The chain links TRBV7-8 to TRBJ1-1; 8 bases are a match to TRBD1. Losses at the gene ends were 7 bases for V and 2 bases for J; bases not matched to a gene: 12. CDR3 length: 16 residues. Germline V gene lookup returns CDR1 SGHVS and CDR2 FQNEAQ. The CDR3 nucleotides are TGTGCCAGCACAGAAATGGACACAGGGGGAAACACTGAAGCTTTCTTT. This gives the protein CASTEMDTGGNTEAFF.

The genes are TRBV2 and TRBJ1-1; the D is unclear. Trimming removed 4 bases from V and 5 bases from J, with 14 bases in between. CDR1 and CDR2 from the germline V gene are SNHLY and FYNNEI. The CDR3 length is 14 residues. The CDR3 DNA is TGTGCCAGCAGTGTCAGCTCCCGGCGAACTGAAGCTTTCTTT. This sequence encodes CASSVSSRRTEAFF.

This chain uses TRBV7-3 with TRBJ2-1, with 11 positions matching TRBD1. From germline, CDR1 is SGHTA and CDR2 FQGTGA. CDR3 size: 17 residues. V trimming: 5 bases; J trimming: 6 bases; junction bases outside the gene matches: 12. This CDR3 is CASSPWTGGSWLNEQFF. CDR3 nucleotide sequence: TGTGCCAGCAGCCCCTGGACAGGGGGCAGTTGGCTCAATGAGCAGTTCTTC.

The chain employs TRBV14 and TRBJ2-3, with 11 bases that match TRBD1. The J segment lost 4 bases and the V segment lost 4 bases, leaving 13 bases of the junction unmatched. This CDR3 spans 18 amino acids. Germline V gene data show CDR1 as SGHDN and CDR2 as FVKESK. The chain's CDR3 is CASSRKLPGQGGPDTQYF. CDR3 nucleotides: TGTGCCAGCAGCCGAAAATTACCGGGACAGGGGGGCCCAGATACGCAGTATTTT.

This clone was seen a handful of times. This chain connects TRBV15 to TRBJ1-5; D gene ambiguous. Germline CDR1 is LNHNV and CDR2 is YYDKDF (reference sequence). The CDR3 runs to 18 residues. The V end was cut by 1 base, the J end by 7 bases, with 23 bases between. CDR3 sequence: CATSRGGGARGNGQPQHF. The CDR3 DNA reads TGTGCCACCAGCAGAGGAGGAGGCGCGAGAGGGAACGGGCAGCCCCAGCATTTT.

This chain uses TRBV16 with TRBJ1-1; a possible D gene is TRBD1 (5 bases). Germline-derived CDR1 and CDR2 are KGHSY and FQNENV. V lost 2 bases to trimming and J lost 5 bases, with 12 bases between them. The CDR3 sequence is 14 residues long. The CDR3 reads CASSQNPGTTEAFF. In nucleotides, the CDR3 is TGTGCCAGCAGCCAAAATCCGGGGACGACTGAAGCTTTCTTT. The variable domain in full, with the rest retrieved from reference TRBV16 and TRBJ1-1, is GEEVAQTPKHLVRGEGQKAKLYCAPIKGHSYVFWYQQVLKNEFKFLISFQNENVFDETGMPKERFSAKCLPNSPCSLEIQATKLEDSAVYFCASSQNPGTTEAFFGQGTRLTVV.

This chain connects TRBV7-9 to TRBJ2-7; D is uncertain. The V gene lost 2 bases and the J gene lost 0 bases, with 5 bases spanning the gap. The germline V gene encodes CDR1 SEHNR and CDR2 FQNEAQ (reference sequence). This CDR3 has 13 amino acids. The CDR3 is CASSLSVSYEQYF. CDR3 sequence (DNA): TGTGCCAGCAGCTTATCTGTCTCCTACGAGCAGTACTTC.

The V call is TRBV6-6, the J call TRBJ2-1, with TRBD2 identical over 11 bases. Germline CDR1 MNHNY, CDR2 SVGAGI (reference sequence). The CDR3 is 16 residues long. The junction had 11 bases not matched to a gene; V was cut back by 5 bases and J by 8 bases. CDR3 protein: CASSPNRLAGGYEQFF. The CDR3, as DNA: TGTGCCAGCAGTCCGAATAGGCTAGCGGGGGGCTATGAGCAGTTCTTC.

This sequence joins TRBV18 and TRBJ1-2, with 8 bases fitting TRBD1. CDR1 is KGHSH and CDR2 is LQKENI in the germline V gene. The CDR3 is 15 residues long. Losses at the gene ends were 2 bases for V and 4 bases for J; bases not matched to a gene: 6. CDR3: CASSPTDRGPYGYTF. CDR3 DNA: TGTGCCAGCTCACCAACAGACAGGGGCCCCTATGGCTACACCTTC.